The T cell receptor beta chain described here comes from a study of T cells in narcolepsy (dated by TCRdb to 2017 to 2018). Study-wide context: Patients with narcolepsy type 1 or type 2 (NT1, NT2) and healthy control donors were enrolled in the study. The study used TCR Vbeta sequencing to track clonotypes in blood and CSF while looking for autoreactive T cells in narcolepsy patients that target self-antigens of hypocretin neurons (hypocretin, TRIB2). Beyond this particular receptor, the publication reports: Numbers of sequenced blood memory CD4+ clonotypes were comparable, averaging around 42,000 in patients and over 30,000 in controls. According to the report, autoreactive clonotypes were detected serially in the blood of the same patients and of different patients, but not in healthy controls. Some blood memory CD4+ repertoires from patients and controls contained no sequences matching autoreactive T cell clones. Plots that compared CSF and blood CD4+ T cell clonotypes from the same patient highlighted HCRT-specific and TRIB2-specific autoreactive clonotypes.

To note about this clone: Its target antigen remains unknown. Per-base quality was not reported, and no clone a single base away is much larger than it.

Memory CD4+ T cells were sorted ex vivo from peripheral blood of narcolepsy patients and healthy controls for TCR Vbeta sequencing. The method was the immunoSEQ multiplex PCR assay. Drawn from immuneACCESS, this table holds only the in-frame rearrangements with V and J called that TCRdb kept. Clones are partly lost; checked studies trace under half to an unresolved V gene and leave the rest unexplained. Counted in this sample were 30,000 to 40,000 clones; 87% of them appeared once. Together, the top ten hold around 0.86% of the sample. Sequences SGHTA (CDR1) and FQGNSA (CDR2) are obtained from the germline V gene. At the junction V is shortened by 2 bases and J by 5 bases, with 16 bases in between. The CDR3 goes from the cysteine to the phenylalanine over 15 residues. CDR3 DNA is the only sequence kept; it has 45 bases, read in frame from the first base.

The V and J segments used are TRBV7-2 and TRBJ2-7, with the identity of the D gene unclear. Sequencing was carried out using CD45RA- memory CD4+ T cells from PBMCs. This sample's cell subset or site label indicates: memory T cells sorted ex vivo from peripheral blood. This clonotype was obtained from a human donor with narcolepsy. The base sequence is TGTGCCAGCAGCTTATCGATGGCGGTCGGGCACGAGCAGTACTTC. It translates as CASSLSMAVGHEQYF.